One TCR beta chain is described in this entry. Its specificity is unknown. This record comes from a study of vaccination and CD4 T cells after COVID-19. General study findings and limits: For SARS-CoV-2-reactive clonotypes, the median went from about 20 to 38, a nonsignificant increase.

As for treatment: roughly nine-day PBMC culture with coronavirus spike peptide pools or control peptides (ViraFEST assay). CDR1 is KGHDR and CDR2 is SFDVKD in the germline V gene. Trimming left V 1 base short and J 12 bases short, with 18 bases between. The CDR3 consists of 14 residues. The Oncomine TCR Beta short-read assay sequenced DNA from cultured CD4+ T cells. TCRdb called the PCR reads again in MiXCR, with one record for every CDR3 protein. The top ten hold roughly a third of the sample, which has under 6,000 distinct CDR3 sequences, 40% seen once. The clonotype was recovered from a human donor who had recovered from COVID-19. The genes are TRBV24-1 and TRBJ2-7, with no clear D. The material sequenced was CD4+ T cells from blood, cultured in vitro. CDR3 in amino acids: CATSDFTVVLISYF. CDR3 DNA sequence: TGTGCCACCAGTGATTTTACCGTGGTCCTGATTTCGTACTTC.